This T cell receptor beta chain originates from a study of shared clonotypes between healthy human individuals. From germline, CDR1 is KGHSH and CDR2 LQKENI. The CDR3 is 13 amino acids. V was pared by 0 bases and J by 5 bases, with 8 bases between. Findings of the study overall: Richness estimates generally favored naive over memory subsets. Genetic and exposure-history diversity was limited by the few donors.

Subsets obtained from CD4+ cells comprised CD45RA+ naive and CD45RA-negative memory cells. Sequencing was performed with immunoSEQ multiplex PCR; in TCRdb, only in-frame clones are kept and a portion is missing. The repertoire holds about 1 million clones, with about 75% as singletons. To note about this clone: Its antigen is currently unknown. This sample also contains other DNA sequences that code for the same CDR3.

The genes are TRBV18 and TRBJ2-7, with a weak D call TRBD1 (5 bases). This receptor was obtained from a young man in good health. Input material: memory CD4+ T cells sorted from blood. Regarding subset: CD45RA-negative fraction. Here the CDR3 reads CASSPPVGDEQYF. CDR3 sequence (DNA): TGTGCCAGCTCACCACCGGTAGGGGACGAGCAGTACTTC.